The source of this T cell receptor (beta chain) is a study of blood T cell repertoires in COVID-19. This CDR3 has 13 amino acids. V lost 7 bases, J lost 4 bases, and 11 bases lay in between. Germline CDR1 is MNHEY and CDR2 is SVGAGI. Sequencing was performed with immunoSEQ multiplex PCR; in TCRdb, only in-frame clones are kept and a portion is missing. The sample carries about 120,000 clones, around 80% recorded once. The chain joins TRBV6-5 to TRBJ2-1, with D unresolved. The specimen was peripheral blood. The TCR originated in a man aged 55 to 70 with active or convalescent COVID-19. The CDR3 DNA is TGTGCCAGCACTCCGCGGAGATACAATGAGCAGTTCTTC. As protein: CASTPRRYNEQFF.